This T cell receptor (beta chain) came from a study of molecular identifiers for immune sequencing clone quantification. Points from the study as a whole: Under 1% of molecules in naive cells, but over 98% of effector molecules, belonged to clones above 20 RNA copies. Investigators reportedly could detect spiked Jurkat TCR RNA from one cell among about a million naive cells.

This clonotype has a count of ten or more. Its antigen is not identified. This CDR3 contains 16 residues. Looked up from germline, CDR1 is SGDLS and CDR2 is YYNGEE. Between the trimmed V and J ends, which lost 0 bases and 2 bases, there was a span of 14 bases. Using its own MiXCR run on the PCR reads, TCRdb lists one record per CDR3 protein. The sample contains 300,000 to 400,000 distinct CDR3 sequences, about 21% of which appear only once. V is TRBV9 and J is TRBJ2-5; D is perhaps TRBD1 or TRBD2 (5 bases each). This TCR came from a human donor in good health. Some libraries in this study had Jurkat cell RNA spiked in. Sequencing was performed on naive CD8+ T cells from blood, with Jurkat cell RNA spiked in. Subset of the sample: FACS-sorted CD8+CD4-CCR7+CD45RA+ naive T cells. CDR3 DNA sequence: TGTGCCAGCAGCGTAGTGGAGTTTGGGGGACAAGAGACCCAGTACTTC. Translated, it gives CASSVVEFGGQETQYF.